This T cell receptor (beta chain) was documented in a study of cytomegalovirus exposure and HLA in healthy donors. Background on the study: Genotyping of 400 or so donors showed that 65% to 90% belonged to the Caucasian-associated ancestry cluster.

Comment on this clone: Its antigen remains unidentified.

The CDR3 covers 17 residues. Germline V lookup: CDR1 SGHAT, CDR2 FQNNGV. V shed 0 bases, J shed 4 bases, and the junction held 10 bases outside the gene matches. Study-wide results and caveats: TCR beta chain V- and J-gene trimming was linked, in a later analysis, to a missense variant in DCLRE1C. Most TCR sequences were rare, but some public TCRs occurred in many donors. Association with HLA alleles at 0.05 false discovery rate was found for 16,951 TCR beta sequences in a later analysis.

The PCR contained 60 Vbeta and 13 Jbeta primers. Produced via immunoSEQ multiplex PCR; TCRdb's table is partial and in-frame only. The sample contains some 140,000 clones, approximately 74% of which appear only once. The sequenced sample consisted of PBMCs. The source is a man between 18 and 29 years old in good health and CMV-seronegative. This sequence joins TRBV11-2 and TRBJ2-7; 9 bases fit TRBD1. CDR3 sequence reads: CASSLDPRTGVRYEQYF. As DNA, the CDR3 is TGTGCCAGCAGCTTAGATCCTCGGACAGGGGTACGGTACGAGCAGTACTTC.